A single sample gave rise to the 2 T cell receptor beta chains below, sequenced in a study of T-cell memory formation after mild COVID-19. MiXCR, run by TCRdb on the 5' RACE reads, gives a single entry per CDR3 protein. Among around 450,000 distinct CDR3 sequences listed, about 24% were seen once. The sample taken for sequencing was PBMCs or a T cell subset sorted from them (not recorded which). Receptor source: an adult woman who had mild COVID-19 (a few samples of this study predate the infection). Cell type and time point are not known.

This clonotype was picked up many times. V and J are TRBV12-3 or TRBV12-4 and TRBJ2-3; TRBD2 matches at 9 bases. The CDR3 length is 15 residues. J gave up 4 bases and V 4 bases, and 6 bases lay outside the gene matches. The CDR3 region has the DNA TGTGCCAGCAGTTCCCCGGGACTAGCTTCAGATACGCAGTATTTT. Residues: CASSSPGLASDTQYF.

This clonotype was seen more than once but under ten times. This sequence joins TRBV7-9 and TRBJ2-2, with 8 bases matching TRBD2. CDR1 and CDR2 (germline): SEHNR, FQNEAQ (reference sequence). J was trimmed by 4 bases and V by 4 bases; bases with no gene match: 11. The CDR3 consists of 17 residues. The CDR3 bases are TGTGCCAGCAGCTCGCCCCCGGGGGGGCTTAGCACCGGGGAGCTGTTTTTT. Its protein product is CASSSPPGGLSTGELFF.